One TCR beta chain is described in this entry. The record originates from a study of T cell changes during pregnancy in multiple sclerosis. V was pared by 2 bases and J by 7 bases, with 5 bases of the junction left unmatched. The length of the CDR3 is 15 residues. CDR1 SGHRS and CDR2 YFSETQ come from the germline V gene. The data were produced by immunoSEQ multiplex PCR, yet TCRdb's version contains in-frame clones alone and is incomplete. The sample lists about 28,000 clones; roughly nine tenths were seen once. This chain joins TRBV5-1 and TRBJ1-6; 8 nucleotides match TRBD1. The sequence derives from a female donor with multiple sclerosis, enrolled in a pregnancy study. The sample consisted of CD4+ T cells from peripheral blood mononuclear cells, taken in the second trimester of pregnancy. The CDR3 reads CASSFLTGANSPLHF. CDR3 DNA sequence: TGCGCCAGCAGCTTTTTGACAGGGGCAAATTCACCCCTCCACTTT.